The 17 T cell receptor beta chains presented below share a single source sample, sequenced in a study of OX40 agonist ivuxolimab in advanced cancers. TCRdb keeps only in-frame clones here, not all; method: immunoSEQ multiplex PCR. Among tens of thousands of clones listed, 83% were seen once. The material sequenced was CD4+ or CD8+ T cells sorted from blood, taken in a trial of the OX40 agonist ivuxolimab. These receptors all stem from an adult with an advanced solid tumor such as melanoma, head and neck, liver or kidney cancer.

This chain links TRBV5-1 with TRBJ2-6; 7 bases are a match to TRBD2. The CDR3 consists of 15 residues. CDR1 and CDR2 from the germline V gene are SGHRS and YFSETQ. V shed 9 bases and J 3 bases; nucleotides not matched to a gene: 9. CDR3 amino acids: CATTEAGSGANVLTF. As DNA, the CDR3 is TGCGCCACTACCGAAGCGGGAAGTGGGGCCAACGTCCTGACTTTC.

This clone was detected once. V is TRBV2 and J is TRBJ2-1, with D uncertain. Between the trimmed V and J ends, which lost 1 base and 0 bases, there was a span of 7 bases. This CDR3 has 15 residues. The germline V gene encodes CDR1 SNHLY and CDR2 FYNNEI. CDR3: CASSEEWGSYNEQFF. The CDR3 DNA follows: TGTGCCAGCAGTGAAGAGTGGGGCTCCTACAATGAGCAGTTCTTC.

The chain combines TRBV6-4 with TRBJ2-4; 8 bases are a match to TRBD1. This CDR3 region has 14 residues. V lost 6 bases and J lost 9; bases outside the gene matches: 10. From germline, CDR1 is MRHNA and CDR2 SNTAGT. For the CDR3, the DNA is TGTGCCAGCAGGAGACAGGGGCCTACCAGCATTCAGTACTTC. This gives the protein CASRRQGPTSIQYF.

V gene TRBV30 combines with J gene TRBJ2-7; 7 bases line up with TRBD2. V lost 0 bases, J lost 5 bases, and 4 bases stayed unmatched. The germline V gene has CDR1 GTSNPN and CDR2 SVGIG (reference sequence). This CDR3 region has 13 residues. The CDR3: CAWSVGGMDEQYF. The CDR3 coding sequence is TGTGCCTGGAGTGTGGGGGGGATGGACGAGCAGTACTTC.

The J gene is TRBJ2-7, the V gene TRBV5-6, with TRBD1 matching over 7 bases. The CDR3 sequence is 15 residues long. Germline V gene sequence: CDR1 SGHDT, CDR2 YYEEEE. V gave up 2 bases and J gave up 5 bases; unmatched junction bases: 10. The CDR3 DNA reads TGTGCCAGCAGCTTATTCGGGACAGCCGGAAACGAGCAGTACTTC. Translating it yields CASSLFGTAGNEQYF.

V gene TRBV27 combines with J gene TRBJ2-5; a weak D match, TRBD2 (5 bases). This CDR3 spans 13 amino acids. The germline V gene has CDR1 MNHEY and CDR2 SMNVEV (reference sequence). The V end lost 4 bases, the J end lost 4 bases, and 10 bases lay between the germline ends. CDR3 sequence: CASSWSSRETQYF. In nucleotides, the CDR3 is TGTGCCAGCAGTTGGTCTAGCCGAGAGACCCAGTACTTC.

The chain combines TRBV18 with TRBJ1-2; possible D gene TRBD1, 5 bases. The length of the CDR3 is 12 residues. V was trimmed by 5 bases and J by 8 bases, leaving 12 bases between them. Germline V gives CDR1 KGHSH, CDR2 LQKENI. The CDR3 DNA reads TGTGCCAGCTCAGGAAGGAGGGACGGCTACACCTTC. Its translation is CASSGRRDGYTF.

The rearrangement links TRBV6-5 to TRBJ1-5; 8 bases are a match to TRBD1. The CDR3 extends over 14 amino acids. Germline CDR1 and CDR2: MNHEY and SVGAGI. J was trimmed by 3 bases and V by 6 bases; bases with no gene match: 4. The CDR3 DNA follows: TGTGCCAGCAGACCGGGACAGGTCAATCAGCCCCAGCATTTT. Translation: CASRPGQVNQPQHF.

The CDR3 spells CASRDRGRNEQFF. In DNA form, the CDR3 reads TGTGCCAGCCGGGACAGGGGGCGGAATGAGCAGTTCTTC. V is TRBV28 and J is TRBJ2-1; TRBD1 matches 12 bases. V dropped 8 bases and J dropped 7; count of bases not matched to a gene: 3. This CDR3 comprises 13 residues. CDR1 is MDHEN, CDR2 SYDVKM, per germline.

Concerning this clone: One end of the junction is discordant with germline, which a read error may explain. The chain links TRBV6-5 to TRBJ1-1; possible D gene TRBD1, 6 bases. Germline-derived CDR1 and CDR2 are MNHEY and SVGAGI. This CDR3 region has 9 residues. CDR3 loop: CASPWTAPF. The CDR3 DNA reads as TGTGCCAGCCCGTGGACAGCTCCCTTT.

V usage is TRBV7-2 and J usage is TRBJ2-5; D unclear. Trimming cost V 8 bases and J 1 base, with 11 bases left between them. Germline V gene sequence: CDR1 SGHTA, CDR2 FQGNSA. The CDR3 totals 13 residues. CDR3 nucleotides: TGTGCCAGCCAGCGCGGCTCCCAAGAGACCCAGTACTTC. It translates to CASQRGSQETQYF.

This sequence joins TRBV7-2 and TRBJ2-7; D unclear. The V gene's germline CDR1 is SGHTA and CDR2 FQGNSA. The CDR3 contains 12 residues. V lost 5 bases and J lost 0, with 5 bases in between. The CDR3 region has the DNA TGTGCCAGCAGCCATATCTCCTACGAGCAGTACTTC. This encodes CASSHISYEQYF.

The J gene is TRBJ2-1, the V gene TRBV7-3; TRBD1 agrees at 10 bases. The CDR3 has 12 residues. V was pared by 4 bases and J by 12 bases, with 3 bases of the junction left unmatched. CDR1 is SGHTA, CDR2 FQGTGA, per germline. The CDR3 bases are TGTGCCAGCAGCTCCGACAGGGGGCGGCAGTTCTTC. Translating it yields CASSSDRGRQFF.

V usage is TRBV6-1 and J usage is TRBJ2-7, with 7 nucleotides matching TRBD2. With V trimmed by 0 bases and J by 3 bases, 5 bases remained unmatched. The germline gives CDR1 MNHNS, CDR2 SASEGT. The CDR3 contains 15 residues. The DNA for the CDR3 is TGTGCCAGCAGTGAAGCCCTAGCGGAGTTCTACGAGCAGTACTTC. It specifies CASSEALAEFYEQYF.

The sample holds a few counts of this clone. This chain connects TRBV28 to TRBJ2-7; 8 nucleotides match TRBD2. From germline, CDR1 is MDHEN and CDR2 SYDVKM. This CDR3 contains 14 residues. The ends lost 8 bases at V and 4 bases at J; junction bases unmatched: 10. CDR3 nucleotide sequence: TGTGCCAGCCACAGAGCGGGAGAGAAGTACGAGCAGTACTTC. It translates to CASHRAGEKYEQYF.

The chain carries TRBV6-6 and TRBJ1-1; no clear D gene. The germline CDR1 and CDR2 sequences are MNHNY and SVGAGI (reference sequence). The CDR3 consists of 13 residues. Deletions cut 4 bases from V and 0 bases from J, with 6 bases between. CDR3 bases: TGTGCCAGCAGTTGGGCCCTGAACACTGAAGCTTTCTTT. The encoded protein is CASSWALNTEAFF.

The chain links TRBV6-1 to TRBJ1-2; tentative D call: TRBD1 (5 bases). Germline V gene data show CDR1 as MNHNS and CDR2 as SASEGT. Trimming shortened V by 4 bases and J by 8 bases, and 20 bases separated the two germline ends. The CDR3 runs 15 residues. CDR3 nucleotides: TGTGCCAGCAGTGGTTGGGGCGGAAGCTATGTGGGCTACACCTTC. Translated: CASSGWGGSYVGYTF.